This T cell receptor (beta chain) emerged from a study of CD8+ T cells in alopecia areata. General observations from the study: The study found higher clonality in lesional than normal scalp, especially in alopecia totalis/universalis.

The treatment is: oral pan-JAK inhibitor, 5-10 mg twice daily. Extracted RNA was reverse transcribed, and the resulting cDNA served as sequencing template. Profiling relied on immunoSEQ multiplex PCR, and the TCRdb table lists in-frame clones only, not all of them. The sample yields fewer than 100,000 clones, approximately 60% seen once. The CDR3 consists of 11 residues. Trimming cost V 5 bases and J 7 bases, with 8 bases left between them. CDR1 is SGHTA and CDR2 is FQGNSA in the germline V gene. Worth noting for this clone: Its cognate antigen is unknown.

The chain employs TRBV7-2 and TRBJ1-1; no definite D call. This clonotype was obtained from a human donor with alopecia areata. The material sequenced was CD8+ T cells sorted from blood, taken at week 4, from a patient treated with tofacitinib. The CDR3 coding sequence is TGTGCCAGCAGCCCAGCTAATGAAGCTTTCTTT. This gives the protein CASSPANEAFF.